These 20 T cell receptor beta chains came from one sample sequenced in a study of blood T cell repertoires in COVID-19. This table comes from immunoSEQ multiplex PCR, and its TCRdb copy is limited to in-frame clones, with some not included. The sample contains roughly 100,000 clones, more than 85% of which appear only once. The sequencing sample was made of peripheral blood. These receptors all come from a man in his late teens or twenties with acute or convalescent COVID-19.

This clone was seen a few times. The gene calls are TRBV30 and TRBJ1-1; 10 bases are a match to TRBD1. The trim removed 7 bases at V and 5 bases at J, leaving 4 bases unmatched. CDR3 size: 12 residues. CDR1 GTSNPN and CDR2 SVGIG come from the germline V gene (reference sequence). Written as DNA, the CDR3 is TGTGCCTATGACAGGGGGCATACTGAAGCTTTCTTT. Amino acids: CAYDRGHTEAFF.

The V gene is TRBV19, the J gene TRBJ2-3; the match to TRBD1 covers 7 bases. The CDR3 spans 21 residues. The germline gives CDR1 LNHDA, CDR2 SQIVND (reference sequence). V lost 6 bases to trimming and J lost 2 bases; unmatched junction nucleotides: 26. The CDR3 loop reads CASSTPNVDREYNTDTDTQYF. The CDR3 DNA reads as TGTGCCAGTAGCACTCCAAACGTCGACAGGGAATACAACACTGACACAGATACGCAGTATTTT.

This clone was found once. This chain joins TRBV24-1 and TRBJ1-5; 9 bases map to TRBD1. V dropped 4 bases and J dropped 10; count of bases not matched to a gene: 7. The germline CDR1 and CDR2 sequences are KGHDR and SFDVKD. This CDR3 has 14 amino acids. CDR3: CATSDWDRERPQHF. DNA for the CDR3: TGTGCCACCAGTGACTGGGACAGGGAGAGACCCCAGCATTTT.

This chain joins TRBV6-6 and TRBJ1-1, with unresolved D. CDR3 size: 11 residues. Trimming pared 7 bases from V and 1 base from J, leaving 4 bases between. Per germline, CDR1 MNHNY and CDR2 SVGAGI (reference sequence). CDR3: CASTENTEAFF. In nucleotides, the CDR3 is TGTGCCAGCACAGAGAACACTGAAGCTTTCTTT.

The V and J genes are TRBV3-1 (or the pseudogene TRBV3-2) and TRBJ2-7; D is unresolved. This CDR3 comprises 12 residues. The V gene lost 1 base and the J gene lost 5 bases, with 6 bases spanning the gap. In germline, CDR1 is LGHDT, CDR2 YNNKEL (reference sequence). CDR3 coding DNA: TGTGCCAGCAGCCAAGGCGGTAACGAGCAGTACTTC. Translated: CASSQGGNEQYF.

The CDR3, as DNA: TGTGCCAGCAGCGTTGGGACTAGCGGGGTCAATAAGAACACCGGGGAGCTGTTTTTT. Translated, it gives CASSVGTSGVNKNTGELFF. The genes are TRBV9 and TRBJ2-2; 13 bases agree with TRBD2. V shed 2 bases and J 1 base; nucleotides not matched to a gene: 8. Germline V gives CDR1 SGDLS, CDR2 YYNGEE. The CDR3 is 19 amino acids.

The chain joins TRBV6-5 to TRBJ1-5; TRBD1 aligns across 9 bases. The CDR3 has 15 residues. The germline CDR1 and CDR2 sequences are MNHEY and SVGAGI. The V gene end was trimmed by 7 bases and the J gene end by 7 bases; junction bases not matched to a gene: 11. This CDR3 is CASTPGTGIPQPQHF. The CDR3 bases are TGTGCCAGCACTCCCGGGACAGGGATACCGCAGCCCCAGCATTTT.

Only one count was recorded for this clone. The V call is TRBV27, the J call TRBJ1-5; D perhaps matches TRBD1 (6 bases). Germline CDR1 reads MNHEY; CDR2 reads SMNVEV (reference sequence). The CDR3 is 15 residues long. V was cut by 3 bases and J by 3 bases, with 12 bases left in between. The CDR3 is CASSLVGGANQPQHF. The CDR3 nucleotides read TGTGCCAGCAGTTTGGTAGGGGGAGCCAATCAGCCCCAGCATTTT.

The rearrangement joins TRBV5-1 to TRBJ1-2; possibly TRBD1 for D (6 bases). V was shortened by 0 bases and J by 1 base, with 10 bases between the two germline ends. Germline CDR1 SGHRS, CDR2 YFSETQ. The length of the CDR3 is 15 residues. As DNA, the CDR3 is TGCGCCAGCAGCTTGGTTTTGGGACATAACTATGGCTACACCTTC. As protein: CASSLVLGHNYGYTF.

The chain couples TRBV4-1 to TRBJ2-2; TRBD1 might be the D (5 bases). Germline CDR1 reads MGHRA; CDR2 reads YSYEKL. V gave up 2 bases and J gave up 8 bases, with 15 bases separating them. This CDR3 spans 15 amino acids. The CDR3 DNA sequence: TGCGCCAGCAGCCAAAGGGAAAAGGGGTTGGGGGAGCTGTTTTTT. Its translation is CASSQREKGLGELFF.

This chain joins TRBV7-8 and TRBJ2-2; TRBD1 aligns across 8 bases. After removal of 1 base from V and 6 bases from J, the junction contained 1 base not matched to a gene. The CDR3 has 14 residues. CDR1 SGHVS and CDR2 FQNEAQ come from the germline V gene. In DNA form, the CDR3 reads TGTGCCAGCAGCTTAGAACAGGGGGCCGGGGAGCTGTTTTTT. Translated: CASSLEQGAGELFF.

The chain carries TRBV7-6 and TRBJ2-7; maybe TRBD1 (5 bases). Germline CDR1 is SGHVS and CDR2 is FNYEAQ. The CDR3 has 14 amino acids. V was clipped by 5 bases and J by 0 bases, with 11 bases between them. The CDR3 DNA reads TGTGCCAGCAGCCCGCAGACAGCCTCCTACGAGCAGTACTTC. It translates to CASSPQTASYEQYF.

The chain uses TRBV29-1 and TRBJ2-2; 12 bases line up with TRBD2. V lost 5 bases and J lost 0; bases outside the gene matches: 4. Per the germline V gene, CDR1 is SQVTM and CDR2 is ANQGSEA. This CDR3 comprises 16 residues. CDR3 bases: TGCAGCGTTAGACTAGCGGGGGCCGCGAACACCGGGGAGCTGTTTTTT. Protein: CSVRLAGAANTGELFF.

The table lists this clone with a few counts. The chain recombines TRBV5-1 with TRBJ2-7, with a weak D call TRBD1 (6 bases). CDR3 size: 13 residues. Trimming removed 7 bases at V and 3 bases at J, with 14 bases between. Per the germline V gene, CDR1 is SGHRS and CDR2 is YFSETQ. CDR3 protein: CASSRDIDYEQYF. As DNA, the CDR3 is TGCGCCAGCTCCAGGGACATAGACTACGAGCAGTACTTC.

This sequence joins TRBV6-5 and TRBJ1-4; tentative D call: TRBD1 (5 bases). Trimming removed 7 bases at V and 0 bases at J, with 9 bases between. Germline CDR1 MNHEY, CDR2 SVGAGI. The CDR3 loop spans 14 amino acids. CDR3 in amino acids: CASIKTATNEKLFF. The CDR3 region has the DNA TGTGCCAGCATAAAGACAGCAACTAATGAAAAACTGTTTTTT.

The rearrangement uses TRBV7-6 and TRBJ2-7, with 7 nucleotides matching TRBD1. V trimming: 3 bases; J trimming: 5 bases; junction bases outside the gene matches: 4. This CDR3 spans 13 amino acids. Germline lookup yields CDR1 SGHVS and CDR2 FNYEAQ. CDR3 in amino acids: CASSFGTVDEQYF. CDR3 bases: TGTGCCAGCAGCTTTGGGACAGTCGACGAGCAGTACTTC. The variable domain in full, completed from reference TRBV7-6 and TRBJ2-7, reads GAGVSQSPRYKVTKRGQDVALRCDPISGHVSLYWYRQALGQGPEFLTYFNYEAQQDKSGLPNDRFSAERPEGSISTLTIQRTEQRDSAMYRCASSFGTVDEQYFGPGTRLTVT.

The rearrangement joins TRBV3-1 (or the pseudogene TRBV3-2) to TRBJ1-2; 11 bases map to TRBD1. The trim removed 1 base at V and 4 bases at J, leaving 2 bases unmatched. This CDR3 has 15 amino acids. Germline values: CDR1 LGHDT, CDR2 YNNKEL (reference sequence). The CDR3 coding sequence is TGTGCCAGCAGCCAAGGGGGACAGGGGGGCTATGGCTACACCTTC. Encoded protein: CASSQGGQGGYGYTF.

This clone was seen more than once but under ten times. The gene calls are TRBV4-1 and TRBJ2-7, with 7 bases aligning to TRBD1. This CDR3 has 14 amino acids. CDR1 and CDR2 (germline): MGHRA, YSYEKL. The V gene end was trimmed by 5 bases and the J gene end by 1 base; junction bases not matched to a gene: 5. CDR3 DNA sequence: TGCGCCAGCAGCTATGGGACAGCGTCCTACGAGCAGTACTTC. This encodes CASSYGTASYEQYF.

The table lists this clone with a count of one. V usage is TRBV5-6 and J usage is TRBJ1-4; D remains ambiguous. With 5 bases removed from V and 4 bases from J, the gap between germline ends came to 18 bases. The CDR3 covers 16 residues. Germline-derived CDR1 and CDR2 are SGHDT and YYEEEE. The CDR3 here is CASSSSTLGLNEKLFF. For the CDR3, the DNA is TGTGCCAGCAGTTCCTCGACCCTGGGCCTTAATGAAAAACTGTTTTTT.

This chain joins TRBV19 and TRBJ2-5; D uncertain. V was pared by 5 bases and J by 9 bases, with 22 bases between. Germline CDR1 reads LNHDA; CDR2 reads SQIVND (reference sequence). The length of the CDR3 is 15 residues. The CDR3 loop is CASSHHPTRSEAQYF. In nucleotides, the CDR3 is TGTGCCAGTAGTCACCACCCGACGCGAAGCGAGGCCCAGTACTTC.